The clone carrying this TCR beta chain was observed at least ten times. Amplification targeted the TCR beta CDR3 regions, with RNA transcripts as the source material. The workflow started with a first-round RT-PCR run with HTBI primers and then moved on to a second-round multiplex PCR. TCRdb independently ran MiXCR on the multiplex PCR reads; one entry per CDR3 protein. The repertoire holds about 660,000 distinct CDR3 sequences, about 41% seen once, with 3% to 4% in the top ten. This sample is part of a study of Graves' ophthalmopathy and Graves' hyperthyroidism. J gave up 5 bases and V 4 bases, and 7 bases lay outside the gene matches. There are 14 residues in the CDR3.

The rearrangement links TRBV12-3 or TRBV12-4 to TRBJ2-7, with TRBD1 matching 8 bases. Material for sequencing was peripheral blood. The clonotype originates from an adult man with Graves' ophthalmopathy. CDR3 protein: CASSYGQGSNEQYF. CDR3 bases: TGTGCCAGCAGTTACGGACAGGGCAGTAACGAGCAGTACTTC.